This T cell receptor beta chain was sequenced in a study of shared clonotypes between healthy human individuals. Study context: The cohort had two women and a few men, ages 18 to 49.

CD8 cells classed as naive were CD45RO-negative and positively selected for CCR7, excluding terminally differentiated effector memory CD45RA+ cells. The CDR3 totals 14 residues. Trimming removed 2 bases at V and 6 bases at J, with 11 bases between. The germline V gene encodes CDR1 KGHSH and CDR2 LQKENI. Whole-study results and caveats: Sorted-subset sequencing, rarefaction showed, was incomplete despite large depth.

Here immunoSEQ multiplex PCR was the method, and the copy in TCRdb shows in-frame clones only, minus some. This table has over 750,000 clones, roughly 96% appearing once. On this clone: Antigen unknown.

This TCR was recovered from a young man in good health. The V gene is TRBV18, the J gene TRBJ1-5, with unresolved D. Sequencing was done on a sample of naive CD8+ T cells sorted from blood. CDR3 residues: CASSPSGKSQPQHF. The CDR3 DNA follows: TGTGCCAGCTCACCATCGGGAAAATCTCAGCCCCAGCATTTT.